These T cell receptor beta chains were read from a single sample in a study of shared clonotypes between healthy human individuals. Sequencing was performed with immunoSEQ multiplex PCR; in TCRdb, only in-frame clones are kept and a portion is missing. This sample has about 1.5 million clones, with roughly 96% found just once. Sequenced material: naive CD4+ T cells sorted from blood. These receptors all come from a man aged 30 to 39 in good health. CDR3s include the opening cysteine and the closing phenylalanine or tryptophan. The order of the fields is D gene, clone size, J gene, V gene, CDR3 DNA, CDR3 protein. D genes are given only for firm matches. Not every row has a clone size; where given, it reads once, few, many or a size class.

D gene: NA; clone size: NA; J gene: TRBJ2-7; V gene: TRBV7-2; CDR3 DNA: TGTGCCAGCAGCCCCTTCCCCAACGAGCAGTACTTC; CDR3 protein: CASSPFPNEQYF
D gene: TRBD2; clone size: NA; J gene: TRBJ2-2; V gene: TRBV19; CDR3 DNA: TGTGCCAAGACCGGGACTAATAACACCGGGGAGCTGTTTTTT; CDR3 protein: CAKTGTNNTGELFF
D gene: TRBD1; clone size: NA; J gene: TRBJ1-3; V gene: TRBV19; CDR3 DNA: TGTGCCAGTAGTATTATGGGACAGGGGGTTCTCTCTGGAAACACCATATATTTT; CDR3 protein: CASSIMGQGVLSGNTIYF
D gene: NA; clone size: NA; J gene: TRBJ2-5; V gene: TRBV2; CDR3 DNA: TGTGCCAGCAGCGTTCAAGAGACCCAGTACTTC; CDR3 protein: CASSVQETQYF
D gene: TRBD1; clone size: NA; J gene: TRBJ2-7; V gene: TRBV5-6; CDR3 DNA: TGTGCCAGCAGCCCCCTAAGGGGATCCGGGACAGGGGACGTCTACGAGCAGTACTTC; CDR3 protein: CASSPLRGSGTGDVYEQYF
D gene: NA; clone size: NA; J gene: TRBJ1-2; V gene: TRBV14; CDR3 DNA: TGTGCCAGCAGCCAAGCGATCTCCCACCGGGACCCAAGGCACGACTATGGCTACACCTTC; CDR3 protein: CASSQAISHRDPRHDYGYTF
D gene: TRBD2; clone size: once; J gene: TRBJ2-3; V gene: TRBV27; CDR3 DNA: TGTGCCAGCAGTTTTACTAGCGCCACAGATACGCAGTATTTT; CDR3 protein: CASSFTSATDTQYF
D gene: NA; clone size: NA; J gene: TRBJ2-7; V gene: TRBV5-8; CDR3 DNA: TGTGCCAGCAGCTGGAGGGGGGCCTACGAGCAGTACTTC; CDR3 protein: CASSWRGAYEQYF
D gene: TRBD2; clone size: NA; J gene: TRBJ2-1; V gene: TRBV9; CDR3 DNA: TGTGCCAGCAGCGTAACTAGCGGATACAATGAGCAGTTCTTC; CDR3 protein: CASSVTSGYNEQFF
D gene: NA; clone size: NA; J gene: TRBJ2-7; V gene: TRBV13; CDR3 DNA: TGTGCCAGCAGCTCCCGGAGGGCGGGGGAGCAGTACTTC; CDR3 protein: CASSSRRAGEQYF
D gene: TRBD1; clone size: NA; J gene: TRBJ1-4; V gene: TRBV30; CDR3 DNA: TGTGCCTGGAGTACCGGGACAGGGGTCTTGGGCGAAAAACTGTTTTTT; CDR3 protein: CAWSTGTGVLGEKLFF
D gene: TRBD2; clone size: NA; J gene: TRBJ2-5; V gene: TRBV29-1; CDR3 DNA: TGCAGCGGCCTCCAGCCCCGGGAGGGGGAGACCCAGTACTTC; CDR3 protein: CSGLQPREGETQYF
D gene: NA; clone size: NA; J gene: TRBJ2-7; V gene: TRBV21-1; CDR3 DNA: TGTGCCAGCAGCAAATATCCGAATACTAGCTGGTCCTACGAGCAGTACTTC; CDR3 protein: CASSKYPNTSWSYEQYF
D gene: TRBD1; clone size: NA; J gene: TRBJ1-5; V gene: TRBV28; CDR3 DNA: TGTGCCAGCAGTACCACATGGGACAGATATAGCAATCAGCCCCAGCATTTT; CDR3 protein: CASSTTWDRYSNQPQHF
D gene: NA; clone size: NA; J gene: TRBJ1-3; V gene: TRBV27; CDR3 DNA: TGTGCCAGCAGTTTCAGTGCTGGCCTCTCTGGAAACACCATATATTTT; CDR3 protein: CASSFSAGLSGNTIYF
D gene: NA; clone size: NA; J gene: TRBJ2-7; V gene: TRBV5-4; CDR3 DNA: TGTGCCAGCAGCTTCGAACGCCCGCCCCTCGAGCAGTACTTC; CDR3 protein: CASSFERPPLEQYF
D gene: NA; clone size: NA; J gene: TRBJ1-5; V gene: TRBV6-1; CDR3 DNA: TGTGCCAGCAGTGAACGGTCCTTGGGCAATCAGCCCCAGCATTTT; CDR3 protein: CASSERSLGNQPQHF
D gene: TRBD1; clone size: NA; J gene: TRBJ2-1; V gene: TRBV20-1; CDR3 DNA: TGCAGTGCCGGAACAGGGGGGAGGCAGTTCTTC; CDR3 protein: CSAGTGGRQFF
D gene: TRBD2; clone size: once; J gene: TRBJ2-3; V gene: TRBV11-3; CDR3 DNA: TGTGCCAGCAGCCCAGGACTAGCGGGGACAGATACGCAGTATTTT; CDR3 protein: CASSPGLAGTDTQYF
D gene: TRBD1; clone size: NA; J gene: TRBJ2-7; V gene: TRBV7-9; CDR3 DNA: TGTGCCAGCAGCGCGGGACAGGAATGGTACGAGCAGTACTTC; CDR3 protein: CASSAGQEWYEQYF
D gene: NA; clone size: NA; J gene: TRBJ2-1; V gene: TRBV11-2; CDR3 DNA: TGTGCCAGCAGCCCCCCAGGGGATGAGCAGTTCTTC; CDR3 protein: CASSPPGDEQFF
D gene: TRBD1; clone size: NA; J gene: TRBJ2-7; V gene: TRBV11-2; CDR3 DNA: TGTGCCAGCAGCTTAGTCCTTACAGGGGAGAAGCAGTACTTC; CDR3 protein: CASSLVLTGEKQYF
D gene: NA; clone size: NA; J gene: TRBJ1-3; V gene: TRBV4-3; CDR3 DNA: TGCGCCAGCAGCCAAGCCCATGTGGGTACTGGAAACACCATATATTTT; CDR3 protein: CASSQAHVGTGNTIYF
D gene: NA; clone size: NA; J gene: TRBJ1-5; V gene: TRBV5-1; CDR3 DNA: TGCGCCAGCAGCTTGGCCGGGGGTGTAGGTCAGCCCCAGCATTTT; CDR3 protein: CASSLAGGVGQPQHF
D gene: TRBD1; clone size: NA; J gene: TRBJ1-5; V gene: TRBV28; CDR3 DNA: TGTGCCAGCAAGGTTAGTAGGGGGCGTCGCAATCAGCCCCAGCATTTT; CDR3 protein: CASKVSRGRRNQPQHF
D gene: NA; clone size: NA; J gene: TRBJ2-7; V gene: TRBV5-1; CDR3 DNA: TGCGCCAGCAGCTTCGGATCGTCGACCCAGCAGTACTTC; CDR3 protein: CASSFGSSTQQYF
D gene: NA; clone size: NA; J gene: TRBJ2-2; V gene: TRBV10-1; CDR3 DNA: TGCGCCAGCAGGGCCCAGGGCGGGTACTTCACCGGGGAGCTGTTTTTT; CDR3 protein: CASRAQGGYFTGELFF
D gene: TRBD1; clone size: NA; J gene: TRBJ2-5; V gene: TRBV6-1; CDR3 DNA: TGTGCCAGCAGTGTGGGACAGGGGGATGTAGAGACCCAGTACTTC; CDR3 protein: CASSVGQGDVETQYF
D gene: TRBD2; clone size: NA; J gene: TRBJ2-7; V gene: TRBV11-2; CDR3 DNA: TGTGCCAGCAGCAGCCTTTCGGGGGGGCGGGGCGAGCAGTACTTC; CDR3 protein: CASSSLSGGRGEQYF
D gene: NA; clone size: NA; J gene: TRBJ1-2; V gene: TRBV6-1; CDR3 DNA: TGTGCCAGCAGAGACCAGAGTTCTAACTATGGCTACACCTTC; CDR3 protein: CASRDQSSNYGYTF
D gene: TRBD1; clone size: once; J gene: TRBJ1-1; V gene: TRBV7-9; CDR3 DNA: TGTGCCAGCAGCTTTTACACGACTTGGACAGGATCGAACACTGAAGCTTTCTTT; CDR3 protein: CASSFYTTWTGSNTEAFF
D gene: TRBD1; clone size: NA; J gene: TRBJ1-3; V gene: TRBV28; CDR3 DNA: TGTGCCAGCAGTCTCTGGACAGGGATCGGAAACACCATATATTTT; CDR3 protein: CASSLWTGIGNTIYF
D gene: NA; clone size: once; J gene: TRBJ2-4; V gene: TRBV7-3; CDR3 DNA: TGTGCCAGCAGCTTAAGCGGAGGAGGGGCCAAAAACATTCAGTACTTC; CDR3 protein: CASSLSGGGAKNIQYF
D gene: NA; clone size: NA; J gene: TRBJ1-3; V gene: TRBV2; CDR3 DNA: TGTGCCAGCAGTGAATGGGGGGTAGCTGGAAACACCATATATTTT; CDR3 protein: CASSEWGVAGNTIYF
D gene: NA; clone size: NA; J gene: TRBJ2-3; V gene: TRBV28; CDR3 DNA: TGTGCCAGCAGGTTGCAGGCATTGGATACGCAGTATTTT; CDR3 protein: CASRLQALDTQYF
D gene: TRBD1; clone size: NA; J gene: TRBJ1-1; V gene: TRBV5-1; CDR3 DNA: TGCGCCAGCAGCAGGGACAGTCTGGGTGGGAACACTGAAGCTTTCTTT; CDR3 protein: CASSRDSLGGNTEAFF
D gene: NA; clone size: NA; J gene: TRBJ1-5; V gene: TRBV10-3; CDR3 DNA: TGTGCCATCAACGGGGCTTTAGAGGAGCCCCAGCATTTT; CDR3 protein: CAINGALEEPQHF
D gene: TRBD1; clone size: NA; J gene: TRBJ1-2; V gene: TRBV30; CDR3 DNA: TGTGCCTGGAATCGGGACAGCTATGGCTACACCTTC; CDR3 protein: CAWNRDSYGYTF
D gene: TRBD2; clone size: NA; J gene: TRBJ2-1; V gene: TRBV5-4; CDR3 DNA: TGTGCCAGCAGCTTTATTCGAGCGGGAGGAGCTGAGCAGTTCTTC; CDR3 protein: CASSFIRAGGAEQFF
D gene: NA; clone size: NA; J gene: TRBJ1-5; V gene: TRBV28; CDR3 DNA: TGTGCCAGCAGTGGAACCACAGGGCTCAATCCCCAGCATTTT; CDR3 protein: CASSGTTGLNPQHF
D gene: NA; clone size: NA; J gene: TRBJ2-5; V gene: TRBV7-2; CDR3 DNA: TGTGCCAGCAGGTCGCCGGCGTACCAAGAGACCCAGTACTTC; CDR3 protein: CASRSPAYQETQYF
D gene: NA; clone size: once; J gene: TRBJ2-3; V gene: TRBV5-5; CDR3 DNA: TGTGCCAGCAGCCACAGCACAGATACGCAGTATTTT; CDR3 protein: CASSHSTDTQYF
D gene: TRBD2; clone size: NA; J gene: TRBJ2-3; V gene: TRBV6-6; CDR3 DNA: TGTGCCAGCAGTTACGGGTTAGCGGGAGTCCCAGATACGCAGTATTTT; CDR3 protein: CASSYGLAGVPDTQYF
D gene: NA; clone size: NA; J gene: TRBJ1-5; V gene: TRBV11-2; CDR3 DNA: TGTGCCAGCAGCCCAGGCGGGGTCGCCAATCAGCCCCAGCATTTT; CDR3 protein: CASSPGGVANQPQHF
D gene: NA; clone size: few; J gene: TRBJ2-5; V gene: TRBV18; CDR3 DNA: TGTGCCAGCTCACCACCAGGGGAAGAGACCCAGTACTTC; CDR3 protein: CASSPPGEETQYF
D gene: NA; clone size: NA; J gene: TRBJ1-1; V gene: TRBV14; CDR3 DNA: TGTGCCAGCAGCCGGACAGTCTTAGACACTGAAGCTTTCTTT; CDR3 protein: CASSRTVLDTEAFF
D gene: NA; clone size: NA; J gene: TRBJ1-5; V gene: TRBV5-5; CDR3 DNA: TGTGCCAGCAGCCCCGGACCCAATCAGCCCCAGCATTTT; CDR3 protein: CASSPGPNQPQHF
D gene: NA; clone size: NA; J gene: TRBJ2-3; V gene: TRBV15; CDR3 DNA: TGTGCCACCAGCGGATATGGCACAGATACGCAGTATTTT; CDR3 protein: CATSGYGTDTQYF
D gene: NA; clone size: NA; J gene: TRBJ2-7; V gene: TRBV20-1; CDR3 DNA: TGCAGTGCGGAGCTCTACGAGCAGTACTTC; CDR3 protein: CSAELYEQYF
D gene: NA; clone size: NA; J gene: TRBJ2-7; V gene: TRBV6-1; CDR3 DNA: TGTGCCAGCCGCGAACTCCTTTCCGGCTACGAGCAGTACTTC; CDR3 protein: CASRELLSGYEQYF
D gene: NA; clone size: NA; J gene: TRBJ1-2; V gene: TRBV28; CDR3 DNA: TGTGCCAGCCGAGGCACGATCTCGTCCTATGGCTACACCTTC; CDR3 protein: CASRGTISSYGYTF
D gene: NA; clone size: NA; J gene: TRBJ1-4; V gene: TRBV4-1; CDR3 DNA: TGCGCCAGCAGCCAAGTTTCTGGAGGGGGACGTGAAAAACTGTTTTTT; CDR3 protein: CASSQVSGGGREKLFF
D gene: TRBD2; clone size: NA; J gene: TRBJ2-1; V gene: TRBV14; CDR3 DNA: TGTGCCAGCAGCCAACTAGCGGGAGGTTTCAATGAGCAGTTCTTC; CDR3 protein: CASSQLAGGFNEQFF